The source of this T cell receptor beta chain is a study of blood T cell repertoires in COVID-19. This table comes from immunoSEQ multiplex PCR, and its TCRdb copy is limited to in-frame clones, with some not included. The sample has tens of thousands of clones, 75% to 85% seen once. The length of the CDR3 is 15 residues. The junction had 12 bases not matched to a gene; V was cut back by 4 bases and J by 6 bases. Germline V lookup: CDR1 SGHRS, CDR2 YFSETQ. The J gene is TRBJ1-1, the V gene TRBV5-1; 7 nucleotides line up with TRBD1. This clonotype was sampled from a woman aged 60 to 75 with acute or convalescent COVID-19. The sequenced material came from peripheral blood. The CDR3 nucleotides read TGCGCCAGCAGCATAGAAGGGGGCCGAATCGCTGAAGCTTTCTTT. Amino acid sequence: CASSIEGGRIAEAFF.